Listed below are T cell receptor beta chains from one sample, sequenced in a study of blood T cell repertoires in COVID-19. TCRdb keeps only in-frame clones here, not all; method: immunoSEQ multiplex PCR. The sample includes approximately 210,000 clones, 85% to 90% of them seen just once. The sample comprised peripheral blood. The receptors shown here come from a man aged 45 to 65 with COVID-19, enrolled during active disease. The CDR3 runs from the conserved cysteine through the conserved F or W. A D gene is named only where the DNA matches it firmly. Size values are once, few and many counts, or a class for expanded clones, and some rows have none.

d_gene: NA
abundance: once
j_gene: TRBJ1-1
v_gene: TRBV28
CDR3aa: CASSSTSTRGAEAFF
CDR3nt: TGTGCCAGCAGTTCTACCTCGACCCGCGGGGCTGAAGCTTTCTTT

d_gene: NA
abundance: NA
j_gene: TRBJ2-2
v_gene: TRBV12-5
CDR3aa: CASGLGQSNTGELFF
CDR3nt: TGTGCTAGTGGTTTGGGACAATCGAACACCGGGGAGCTGTTTTTT

d_gene: TRBD1
abundance: NA
j_gene: TRBJ2-6
v_gene: TRBV4-2
CDR3aa: CASSQGDRESGANVLTF
CDR3nt: TGTGCCAGCAGCCAAGGGGACAGGGAGTCTGGGGCCAACGTCCTGACTTTC

d_gene: NA
abundance: NA
j_gene: TRBJ1-2
v_gene: TRBV25-1
CDR3aa: CASSDFKGNYGYTF
CDR3nt: TGTGCCAGCAGTGATTTTAAGGGGAACTATGGCTACACCTTC

d_gene: TRBD2
abundance: NA
j_gene: TRBJ2-1
v_gene: TRBV27
CDR3aa: CASGRGFGTYNEQFF
CDR3nt: TGTGCCAGCGGGAGGGGATTCGGCACTTACAATGAGCAGTTCTTC

d_gene: NA
abundance: NA
j_gene: TRBJ2-2
v_gene: TRBV10-1
CDR3aa: CASSERSSRELFF
CDR3nt: TGCGCCAGCAGTGAAAGGAGCTCCCGGGAGCTGTTTTTT

d_gene: NA
abundance: once
j_gene: TRBJ1-5
v_gene: TRBV24-1
CDR3aa: CATSDPRDSNQPQHF
CDR3nt: TGTGCCACCAGTGATCCCAGGGATAGCAATCAGCCCCAGCATTTT

d_gene: TRBD1
abundance: NA
j_gene: TRBJ1-4
v_gene: TRBV19
CDR3aa: CASSRQGRSNEKLFF
CDR3nt: TGTGCCAGTAGTAGACAGGGGAGGTCTAATGAAAAACTGTTTTTT

d_gene: NA
abundance: NA
j_gene: TRBJ2-1
v_gene: TRBV5-1
CDR3aa: CASSLTGNNEQFF
CDR3nt: TGCGCCAGCAGCTTGACAGGGAACAATGAGCAGTTCTTC

d_gene: NA
abundance: NA
j_gene: TRBJ1-6
v_gene: TRBV7-2
CDR3aa: CASSLEQGYNSPLHF
CDR3nt: TGTGCCAGCAGCTTAGAACAGGGCTATAATTCACCCCTCCACTTT

d_gene: NA
abundance: NA
j_gene: TRBJ1-5
v_gene: TRBV7-2
CDR3aa: CASSLAGGVGQPQHF
CDR3nt: TGTGCCAGCAGCTTAGCGGGGGGGGTGGGCCAGCCCCAGCATTTT

d_gene: TRBD2
abundance: few
j_gene: TRBJ2-5
v_gene: TRBV9
CDR3aa: CASSMTGGAETQYF
CDR3nt: TGTGCCAGCAGCATGACCGGGGGGGCGGAGACCCAGTACTTC

d_gene: NA
abundance: NA
j_gene: TRBJ1-6
v_gene: TRBV15
CDR3aa: CATSATGRAAYNSPLHF
CDR3nt: TGTGCCACCAGCGCCACGGGGAGGGCGGCCTATAATTCACCCCTCCACTTT

d_gene: TRBD1
abundance: NA
j_gene: TRBJ1-2
v_gene: TRBV5-4
CDR3aa: CASSDPGQTNYGYTF
CDR3nt: TGTGCCAGCAGCGATCCGGGACAGACTAACTATGGCTACACCTTC

d_gene: TRBD1
abundance: NA
j_gene: TRBJ2-2
v_gene: TRBV5-1
CDR3aa: CASRTGTVGTGELFF
CDR3nt: TGCGCCAGCAGAACCGGGACAGTCGGCACCGGGGAGCTGTTTTTT

d_gene: NA
abundance: NA
j_gene: TRBJ2-2
v_gene: TRBV3-1/TRBV3-2
CDR3aa: CASSRRRQATGELFF
CDR3nt: TGTGCCAGCAGCCGGCGTCGACAGGCCACCGGGGAGCTATTTTTT

d_gene: TRBD2
abundance: NA
j_gene: TRBJ2-5
v_gene: TRBV5-1
CDR3aa: CASSRTGSGTVQETQYF
CDR3nt: TGCGCCAGCAGCCGGACGGGTAGCGGGACGGTCCAAGAGACCCAGTACTTC

d_gene: NA
abundance: NA
j_gene: TRBJ1-1
v_gene: TRBV9
CDR3aa: CASSVQYNTEAFF
CDR3nt: TGTGCCAGCAGCGTACAGTATAACACTGAAGCTTTCTTT

d_gene: TRBD1
abundance: once
j_gene: TRBJ1-2
v_gene: TRBV28
CDR3aa: CASRPGTGDGYTF
CDR3nt: TGTGCCAGCAGACCCGGGACAGGGGATGGCTACACCTTC